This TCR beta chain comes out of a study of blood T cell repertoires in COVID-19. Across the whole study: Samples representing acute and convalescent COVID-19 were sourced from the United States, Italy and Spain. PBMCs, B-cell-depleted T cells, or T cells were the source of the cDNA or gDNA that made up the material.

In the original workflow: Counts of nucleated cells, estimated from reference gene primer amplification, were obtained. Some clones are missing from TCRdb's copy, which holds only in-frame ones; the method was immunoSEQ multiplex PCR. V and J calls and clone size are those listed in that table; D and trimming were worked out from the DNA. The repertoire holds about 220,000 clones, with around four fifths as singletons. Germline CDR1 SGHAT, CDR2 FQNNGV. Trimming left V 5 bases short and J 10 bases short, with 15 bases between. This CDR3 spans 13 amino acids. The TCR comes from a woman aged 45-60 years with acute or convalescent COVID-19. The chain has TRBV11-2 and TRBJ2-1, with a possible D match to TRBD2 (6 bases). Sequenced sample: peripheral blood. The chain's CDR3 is CASSPGLTAEQFF. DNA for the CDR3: TGTGCCAGCAGCCCCGGACTAACCGCGGAGCAGTTCTTC.